The rows below give T cell receptor beta chains drawn from one sample of a study of CD8+ T cells in alopecia areata. Produced via immunoSEQ multiplex PCR; TCRdb's table is partial and in-frame only. The sample includes under 250,000 clones, around three fifths of them seen just once. The sequenced sample was CD8+ T cells sorted from blood. These receptors were taken from a human donor in good health. Each CDR3 is given with its conserved first and last residue. D genes are given only for firm matches. Clone size is not always given. Where it is, it says once, few, many or a class for expanded clones.

J gene | clone size | D gene | V gene | CDR3 DNA | CDR3 protein
TRBJ2-3 | NA | TRBD1 | TRBV30 | TGTGCGGGACAGAGTACAGATACGCAGTATTTT | CAGQSTDTQYF
TRBJ2-3 | NA | NA | TRBV6-5 | TGTGCCAGCACAGGGCCCACAGATACGCAGTATTTT | CASTGPTDTQYF
TRBJ2-7 | NA | NA | TRBV5-1 | TGCGCCAGCAGCTTGGCTACAGACTACGAGCAGTACTTC | CASSLATDYEQYF
TRBJ2-1 | few | NA | TRBV4-1 | TGCGCCAGCGGGACATCGAACGATGAGCAGTTCTTC | CASGTSNDEQFF
TRBJ2-2 | many | NA | TRBV11-2 | TGTGCCAGCAGCTATAAAAACACCGGGGAGCTGTTTTTT | CASSYKNTGELFF
TRBJ2-1 | few | TRBD2 | TRBV7-9 | TGTGCCAGCAGCTTATACGTGGGAAGCGGGGCCCTATCCTACAATGAGCAGTTCTTC | CASSLYVGSGALSYNEQFF
TRBJ1-5 | NA | NA | TRBV6-5 | TGTGCCAGCAGCGACAGGTCCCATTATCAGCCCCAGCATTTT | CASSDRSHYQPQHF
TRBJ1-6 | NA | TRBD1 | TRBV2 | TGTGCCAGCAGTGTCAGGACAGGCTATGAGCGCAATTCACCCCTCCACTTT | CASSVRTGYERNSPLHF
TRBJ1-2 | NA | NA | TRBV20-1 | TGCAGTGCAACCCAAGACTATGGCTACACCTTC | CSATQDYGYTF
TRBJ2-3 | NA | NA | TRBV7-9 | TGTGCCAGCAGCCCCCCTGAGGCAGATACGCAGTATTTT | CASSPPEADTQYF
TRBJ1-2 | few | NA | TRBV7-9 | TGTGCCAGCAGCTTAGGGGTCTCAGGCGATACCCGCGGGGGCTACACCTTC | CASSLGVSGDTRGGYTF
TRBJ1-5 | NA | NA | TRBV30 | TGTGCCTGGAGTGGGGCGGACCGGGGTCAGCCCCAGCATTTT | CAWSGADRGQPQHF
TRBJ1-1 | NA | TRBD1 | TRBV9 | TGTGCCAGCAGCACACCCGGGACAGGGGACCCTCTTCATCCTTATTCGAACACTGAAGCTTTCTTT | CASSTPGTGDPLHPYSNTEAFF
TRBJ1-5 | few | NA | TRBV11-2 | TGTGCCAGCAGCTTAGGGGCAGGGCATAGGAGCAATCAGCCCCAGCATTTT | CASSLGAGHRSNQPQHF
TRBJ1-4 | few | TRBD1 | TRBV6-1 | TGTGCCAGCAGTGGGGGACAGGGCCCTCGGTATGAAAAACTGTTTTTT | CASSGGQGPRYEKLFF
TRBJ1-2 | NA | NA | TRBV7-9 | TGTGCCAGCAGCCCGACGGGAAAATACTATGGCTACACCTTC | CASSPTGKYYGYTF
TRBJ2-3 | few | NA | TRBV27 | TGTGCCAGCAGGGCCAGGGGCCAAAGCACAGATACGCAGTATTTT | CASRARGQSTDTQYF
TRBJ2-7 | NA | TRBD1 | TRBV7-9 | TGTGCCAGCAGCTTAGATCGGACAGGCTACGAGCAGTACTTC | CASSLDRTGYEQYF
TRBJ2-7 | NA | NA | TRBV7-9 | TGTGCCAGCAGCGACCAGGATACCTACGAGCAGTACTTC | CASSDQDTYEQYF
TRBJ1-2 | NA | TRBD1 | TRBV29-1 | TGCAGCGCCGGGGACAGGGCCCTTTATGGCTACACCTTC | CSAGDRALYGYTF
TRBJ1-2 | NA | NA | TRBV11-2 | TGTGCCAGCAGCTTAGCACAGGCGGGCTATGGCTACACCTTC | CASSLAQAGYGYTF
TRBJ2-7 | NA | NA | TRBV27 | TGTGCCAGCAGTTTCACCGGAGGGCACGAGCAGTACTTC | CASSFTGGHEQYF